The entry below gives a single T cell receptor beta chain sequence along with its context. The antigen is unknown. The assay used was immunoSEQ (version v3.0), run at survey level. Here immunoSEQ multiplex PCR was the method, and the copy in TCRdb shows in-frame clones only, minus some. The data contain almost 20,000 clones, just over 90% of them singletons. This sample was included in a study of long-term antiretroviral therapy in people with HIV. Study-wide results and limits: The repertoire was dominated at all time points by clones expanded before ART. Controls exceeded HIV repertoires in CDR3 length range. ART preceded a rise in diversity that nonetheless stayed lower than in transplant donor controls.

Trimming pared 8 bases from V and 3 bases from J, leaving 7 bases between. The length of the CDR3 is 11 residues. Germline-derived CDR1 and CDR2 are MNHEY and SVGAGI. Every specimen held between roughly 0.95-10 million cryopreserved PBMC. These were thawed and washed before DNA extraction. Specimen: unsorted PBMCs, collected approximately 4.2 years before starting antiretroviral therapy. This chain uses TRBV6-5 with TRBJ1-2, with D possibly TRBD1 on 6 matching bases. This TCR came from a woman in her twenties or thirties with HIV. The CDR3 DNA is TGTGCCAGCGGGACACACTATGGCTACACCTTC. Encoded protein: CASGTHYGYTF.